This T cell receptor (beta chain) was identified in a study of blood T cell repertoires in COVID-19. V lost 6 bases and J lost 6; bases outside the gene matches: 4. Germline-derived CDR1 and CDR2 are SGHRS and YFSETQ. The CDR3 is 14 amino acids. Methods used by the authors: Amplification of reference gene primers provided the estimated nucleated cell counts. TCRdb keeps only in-frame clones here, not all; method: immunoSEQ multiplex PCR. Clone size and the V and J calls come from that table; the DNA yielded D and trimming. This table has roughly 260,000 clones, around 82% appearing once. Material for sequencing was peripheral blood. This chain connects TRBV5-1 to TRBJ2-1; 12 nucleotides line up with TRBD2. The receptor's source is a woman aged 18 to 35 with acute or convalescent COVID-19. The CDR3 reads CASNLLAGGNEQFF. CDR3 DNA: TGCGCCAGCAACCTACTAGCGGGAGGCAATGAGCAGTTCTTC.